The rows below give T cell receptor beta chains drawn from one sample of a study of blood T cell repertoires in COVID-19. Profiling relied on immunoSEQ multiplex PCR, and the TCRdb table lists in-frame clones only, not all of them. The table shows 200,000 to 250,000 clones, with about nine tenths occurring only once. Sequenced sample: PBMCs or T cells enriched from blood (not recorded which). These receptors were obtained from a woman aged 50 to 65 in a cohort exposed to, infected with or recovered from COVID-19 (not recorded which). The CDR3 runs from the conserved cysteine through the conserved F or W. The order of the fields is V gene, D gene, CDR3 protein. The D gene is left open where the match is weak.

>TRBV30|TRBD1
CAWSLGAGGLYGYTF
>TRBV4-1|-
CASSQERRPTDTQYF
>TRBV5-1|-
CASNPHLVFGNTIYF
>TRBV12-5|-
CASGASGEETQYF
>TRBV5-1|TRBD2
CASSLSGTTPYEQYF
>TRBV19|-
CASSIAVQLNTEAFF
>TRBV21-1|-
CASSKETSGGVYTDTQYF
>TRBV7-6|-
CASRESSGWTGELFF
>TRBV7-8|TRBD1
CASSLARDRGLMNTEAFF
>TRBV4-3|-
CASSQEGPLSEQYF
>TRBV27|-
CASSADSYEQYF
>TRBV7-3|-
CASSLFPGSGNTIYF
>TRBV12-3/TRBV12-4|-
CASSLGENQPQHF
>TRBV28|-
CASRPGTFSYNSPLHF
>TRBV5-4|-
CASSSPFGIWNTEAFF
>TRBV11-1|-
CASSRGDTEAFF
>TRBV5-1|TRBD1
CASSRTGGEDTQYF
>TRBV6-5|-
CATKQVVGSGELFF
>TRBV5-5|-
CASSPSIARQYF
>TRBV2|-
CASSISPQETQYF
>TRBV5-4|TRBD2
CASSLPGGNYPGELFF
>TRBV19|TRBD1
CASSIGRAGGYEQYF
>TRBV6-4|TRBD1
CASSLMPGQGSGELFF
>TRBV6-2/TRBV6-3|-
CASRWGPGLLQYF
>TRBV2|TRBD2
CASRTLAGGPRSYNEQFF
>TRBV6-1|TRBD1
CASSDVPRGNWGYEKLFF
>TRBV6-5|-
CASSYSWTDQPQHF
>TRBV28|TRBD1
CASSPAGTGTQPQHF
>TRBV7-9|TRBD1
CASRGRQGSTDTQYF
>TRBV28|TRBD1
CASSLNPGQGARGYTF
>TRBV7-3|-
CASSLGRLDEQYF
>TRBV7-9|-
CASSSAVRGYEQYF
>TRBV29-1|-
CSVEDLQARDTIYF
>TRBV12-5|-
CARWTGAGWAQHF
>TRBV18|TRBD1
CASSPPWTGANTEAFF
>TRBV20-1|TRBD2
CSASKLAGLTNEQFF